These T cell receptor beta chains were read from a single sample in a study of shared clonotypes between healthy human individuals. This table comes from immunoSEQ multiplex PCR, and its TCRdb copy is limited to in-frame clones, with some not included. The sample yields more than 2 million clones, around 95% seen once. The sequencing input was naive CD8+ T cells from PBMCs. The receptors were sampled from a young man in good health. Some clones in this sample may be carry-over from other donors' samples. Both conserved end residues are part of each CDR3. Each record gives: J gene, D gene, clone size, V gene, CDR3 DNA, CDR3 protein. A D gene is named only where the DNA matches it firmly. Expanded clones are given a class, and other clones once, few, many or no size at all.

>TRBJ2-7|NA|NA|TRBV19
TGTGCCAGTAGTATCGACGGACTCTACGAGCAGTACTTC
CASSIDGLYEQYF
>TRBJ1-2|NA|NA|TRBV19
TGTGCCAGTAGTAGTGGGCCGTATTATGGCTACACCTTC
CASSSGPYYGYTF
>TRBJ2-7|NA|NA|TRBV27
TGTGCCAGCAGCCCTAGGGGAGGAAGCGGCTACGAGCAGTACTTC
CASSPRGGSGYEQYF
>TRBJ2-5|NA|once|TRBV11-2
TGTGCCAGCAGTAAGGGGGAGACCCAGTACTTC
CASSKGETQYF
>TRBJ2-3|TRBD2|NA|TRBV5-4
TGTGCCAGCAGCTGGGGACTAGCGCCGGATACGCAGTATTTT
CASSWGLAPDTQYF
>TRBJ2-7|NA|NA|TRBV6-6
TGTGCCAGCAGTTACTCGAAGTCAGGGCGGTCCTACGAGCAGTACTTC
CASSYSKSGRSYEQYF
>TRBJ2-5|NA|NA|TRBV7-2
TGTGCCAGCTCCTATGGGACTCCCCGAGAGACCCAGTACTTC
CASSYGTPRETQYF
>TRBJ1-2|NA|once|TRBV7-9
TGTGCCAGCAGCCCACTGGGGCAGTTCTATGGCTACACCTTC
CASSPLGQFYGYTF
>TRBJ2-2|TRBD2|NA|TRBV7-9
TGTGCCAGCAGCTTAGCTGGGGCCTACGCGGGAGACCACACCGGGGAGCTGTTTTTT
CASSLAGAYAGDHTGELFF
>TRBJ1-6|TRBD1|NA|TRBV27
TGTGCCAGCACCTCAGGGGGCTCGAATTCACCCCTCCACTTT
CASTSGGSNSPLHF
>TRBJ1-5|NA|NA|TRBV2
TGTGCCAGCAGTGAGGGGGGCCCTCGACAGGGCAATCAGCCCCAGCATTTT
CASSEGGPRQGNQPQHF
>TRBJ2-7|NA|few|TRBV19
TGTGCCAGTAGTATATCGTTGCGACTCCCAGCCCACGAGCAGTACTTC
CASSISLRLPAHEQYF
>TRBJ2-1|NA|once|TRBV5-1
TGCGCCAGCAGCCCCGGGGGTGGCCCCAATGAGCAGTTCTTC
CASSPGGGPNEQFF
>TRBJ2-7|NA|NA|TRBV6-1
TGTGCCAGCAGGGACCCGGGGTGGGAGCAGTACTTC
CASRDPGWEQYF
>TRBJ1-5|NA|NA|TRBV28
TGTGCCAGCAGCCCCTCGGGGCAGTATAGCAATCAGCCCCAGCATTTT
CASSPSGQYSNQPQHF
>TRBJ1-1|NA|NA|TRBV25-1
TGTGCCAGCAGTGAATCGCTAGGGGGAAACACTGAAGCTTTCTTT
CASSESLGGNTEAFF
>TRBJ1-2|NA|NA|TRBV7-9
TGTGCCAGCAGGGAACAGAATTTCTATGGCTACACCTTC
CASREQNFYGYTF
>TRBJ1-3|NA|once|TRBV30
TGTGCCTGGAGTGGGGGTTATCAGGGGATTACTGGAAACACCATATATTTT
CAWSGGYQGITGNTIYF
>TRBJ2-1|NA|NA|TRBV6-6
TGTGCCAGCAACCGGCCGGACCGCGATTACAATGAGCAGTTCTTC
CASNRPDRDYNEQFF
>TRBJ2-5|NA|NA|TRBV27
TGTGCCAGCAGTTGGGAAGGGAAAGAGACCCAGTACTTC
CASSWEGKETQYF
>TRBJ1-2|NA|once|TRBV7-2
TGTGCCAGCAGCTTAGTTTCCGGGGCCAGCGATGGCTACACCTTC
CASSLVSGASDGYTF
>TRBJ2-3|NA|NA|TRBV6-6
TGTGCCAGCAGTTACTTTAAACTATGGGGAGATACGCAGTATTTT
CASSYFKLWGDTQYF
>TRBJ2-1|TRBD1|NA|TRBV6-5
TGTGCCAGCAGTTACTCTGAGACAGGGCCCTACAATGAGCAGTTCTTC
CASSYSETGPYNEQFF
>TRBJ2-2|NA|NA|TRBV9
TGTGCCAGCAGCGTAGTAGGCCGCTCGAACACCGGGGAGCTGTTTTTT
CASSVVGRSNTGELFF
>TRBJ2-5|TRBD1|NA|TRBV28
TGTGCCAGCAGTTTACCCCAGACAGGGGACCAAGAGACCCAGTACTTC
CASSLPQTGDQETQYF
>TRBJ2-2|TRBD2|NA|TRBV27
TGTGCCACTCACGCCTTAGCGGGAGGAATTTCGTCGAACACCGGGGAGCTGTTTTTT
CATHALAGGISSNTGELFF
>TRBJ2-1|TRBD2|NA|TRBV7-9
TGTGCCAGCAGCTTAGGGGTACCGGGACTAGCGACCTCCTACAATGAGCAGTTCTTC
CASSLGVPGLATSYNEQFF
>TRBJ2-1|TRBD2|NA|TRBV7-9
TGTGCCAGCAGCTCGACTAGCGGCGACAATGAGCAGTTCTTC
CASSSTSGDNEQFF
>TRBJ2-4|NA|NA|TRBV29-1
TGCAGCGGTATACACAGGGATGAGGACATTCAGTACTTC
CSGIHRDEDIQYF
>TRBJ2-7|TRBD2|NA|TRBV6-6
TGTGCCAGCAGTGATACTAGCGCAAGCTCCTACGAGCAGTACTTC
CASSDTSASSYEQYF
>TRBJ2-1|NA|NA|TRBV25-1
TGTGCCAGCAGTGAATACGGGAGTAACTACAATGAGCAGTTCTTC
CASSEYGSNYNEQFF
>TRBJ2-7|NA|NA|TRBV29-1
TGCAGCGTTGAGGGGGACGGTCGGGAGCGCTACGAGCAGTACTTC
CSVEGDGRERYEQYF
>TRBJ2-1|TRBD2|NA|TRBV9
TGTGCCAGCAGCGTAGAGGTCCAGCGGGAGATAAGGTACAATGAGCAGTTCTTC
CASSVEVQREIRYNEQFF
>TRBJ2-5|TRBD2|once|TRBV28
TGTGCCAGCAGTCGACCCTGGACTAGCCGTGAGACCCAGTACTTC
CASSRPWTSRETQYF
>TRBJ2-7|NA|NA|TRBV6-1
TGTGCCAGCAGTGTTGAGGGGTCTTACCCCACCTACGAGCAGTACTTC
CASSVEGSYPTYEQYF
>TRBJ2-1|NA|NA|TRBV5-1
TGCGCCAGCACGGGCGGGGGCCCCTACAATGAGCAGTTCTTC
CASTGGGPYNEQFF
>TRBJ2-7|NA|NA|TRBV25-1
TGTGCCAGCAGTGCGGATCTAGCGAACGAGCAGTACTTC
CASSADLANEQYF
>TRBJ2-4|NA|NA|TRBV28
TGTGCCAGCAGCCAGGACTCGACCATTCAGTACTTC
CASSQDSTIQYF
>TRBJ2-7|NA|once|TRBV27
TGTGCCAGCAGTTTTTCCCCCACCTACGAGCAGTACTTC
CASSFSPTYEQYF
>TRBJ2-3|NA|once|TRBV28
TGTGCCAGCAGTTTACTGGGTGTGGGTACAGGGAGGTTTGGAGATACGCAGTATTTT
CASSLLGVGTGRFGDTQYF
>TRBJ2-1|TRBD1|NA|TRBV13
TGTGCCAGCAGCTCCCCCGGGACAGGGGTCAATGAGCAGTTCTTC
CASSSPGTGVNEQFF
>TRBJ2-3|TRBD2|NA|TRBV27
TGTGCCAGCAGCTGGGCTACTAGCGGCCTCCCGGATACGCAGTATTTT
CASSWATSGLPDTQYF
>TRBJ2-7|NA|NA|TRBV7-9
TGTGCCAGCAGTTACGTCCCGTCCGAGCAGTACTTC
CASSYVPSEQYF
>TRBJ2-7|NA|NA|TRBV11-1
TGTGCCAGCAGCCTATTATACGGTCCCTACGAGCAGTACTTC
CASSLLYGPYEQYF
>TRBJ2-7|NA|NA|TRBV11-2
TGTGCCAGCAGGGAGGGCGGCTACGAGCAGTACTTC
CASREGGYEQYF